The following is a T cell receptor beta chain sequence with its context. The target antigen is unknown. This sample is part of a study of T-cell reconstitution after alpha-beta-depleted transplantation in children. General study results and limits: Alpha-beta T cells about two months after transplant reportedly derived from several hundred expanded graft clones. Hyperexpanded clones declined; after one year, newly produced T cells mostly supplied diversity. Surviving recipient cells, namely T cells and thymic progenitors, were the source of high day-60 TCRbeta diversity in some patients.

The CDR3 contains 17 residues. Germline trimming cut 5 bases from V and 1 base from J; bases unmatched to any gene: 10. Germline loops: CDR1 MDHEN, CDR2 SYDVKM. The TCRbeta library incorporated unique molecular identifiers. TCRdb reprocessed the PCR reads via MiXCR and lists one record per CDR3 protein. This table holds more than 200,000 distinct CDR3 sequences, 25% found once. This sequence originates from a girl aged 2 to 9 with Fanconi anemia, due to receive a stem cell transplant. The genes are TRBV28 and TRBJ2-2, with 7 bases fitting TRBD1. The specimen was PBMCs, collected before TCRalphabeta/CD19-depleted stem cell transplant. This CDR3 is CASSLIVDRVNTGELFF. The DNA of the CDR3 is TGTGCCAGCAGTCTAATCGTTGACAGGGTGAACACCGGGGAGCTGTTTTTT.